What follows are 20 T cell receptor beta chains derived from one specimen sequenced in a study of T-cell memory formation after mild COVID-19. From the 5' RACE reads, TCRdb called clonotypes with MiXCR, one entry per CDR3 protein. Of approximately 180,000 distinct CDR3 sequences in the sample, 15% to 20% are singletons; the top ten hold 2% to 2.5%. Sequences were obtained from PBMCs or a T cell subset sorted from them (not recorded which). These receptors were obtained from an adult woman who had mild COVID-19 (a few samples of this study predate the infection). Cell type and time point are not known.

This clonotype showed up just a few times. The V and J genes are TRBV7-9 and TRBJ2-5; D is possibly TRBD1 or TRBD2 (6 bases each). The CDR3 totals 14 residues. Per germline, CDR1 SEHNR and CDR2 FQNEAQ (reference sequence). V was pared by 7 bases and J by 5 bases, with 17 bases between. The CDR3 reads CASTIKGGFETQYF. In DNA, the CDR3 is TGTGCCAGCACCATTAAGGGGGGTTTTGAGACCCAGTACTTC.

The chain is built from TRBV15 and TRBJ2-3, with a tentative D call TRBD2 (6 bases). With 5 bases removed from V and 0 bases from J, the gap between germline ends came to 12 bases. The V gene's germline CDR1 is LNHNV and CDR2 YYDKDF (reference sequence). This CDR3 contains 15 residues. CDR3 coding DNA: TGTGCCACCAGCTTAACGGGAGTTAGCACAGATACGCAGTATTTT. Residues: CATSLTGVSTDTQYF.

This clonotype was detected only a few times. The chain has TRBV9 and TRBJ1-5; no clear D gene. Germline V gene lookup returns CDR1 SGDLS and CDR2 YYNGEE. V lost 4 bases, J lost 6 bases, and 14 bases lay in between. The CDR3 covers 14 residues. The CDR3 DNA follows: TGTGCCAGCAGCCCTGACGGAGACGGTCAGCCCCAGCATTTT. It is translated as CASSPDGDGQPQHF.

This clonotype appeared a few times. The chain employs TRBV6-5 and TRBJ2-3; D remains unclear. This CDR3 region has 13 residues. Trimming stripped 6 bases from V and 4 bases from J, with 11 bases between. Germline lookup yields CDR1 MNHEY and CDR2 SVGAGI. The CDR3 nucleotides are TGTGCCAGCAGGCCCCCCGCCTCAGATACGCAGTATTTT. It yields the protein CASRPPASDTQYF.

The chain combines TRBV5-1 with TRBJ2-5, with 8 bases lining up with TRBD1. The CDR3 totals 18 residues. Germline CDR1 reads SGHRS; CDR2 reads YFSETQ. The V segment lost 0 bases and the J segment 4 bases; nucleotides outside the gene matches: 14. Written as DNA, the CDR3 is TGCGCCAGCAGCTTGGAAGTGCGGGGCAGGGGGCGCGTAGAGACCCAGTACTTC. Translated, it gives CASSLEVRGRGRVETQYF.

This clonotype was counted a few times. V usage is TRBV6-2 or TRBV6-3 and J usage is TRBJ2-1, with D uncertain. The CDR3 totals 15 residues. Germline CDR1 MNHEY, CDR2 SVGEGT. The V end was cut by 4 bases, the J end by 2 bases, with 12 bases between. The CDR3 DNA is TGTGCCAGCAGTTCCTTGGGATCACCCTACAATGAGCAGTTCTTC. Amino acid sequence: CASSSLGSPYNEQFF.

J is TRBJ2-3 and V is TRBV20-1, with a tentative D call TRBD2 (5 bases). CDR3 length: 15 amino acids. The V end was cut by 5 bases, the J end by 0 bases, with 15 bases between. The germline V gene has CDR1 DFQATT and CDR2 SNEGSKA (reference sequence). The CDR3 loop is CSAERAEKSTDTQYF. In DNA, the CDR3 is TGCAGTGCTGAACGAGCGGAGAAAAGCACAGATACGCAGTATTTT.

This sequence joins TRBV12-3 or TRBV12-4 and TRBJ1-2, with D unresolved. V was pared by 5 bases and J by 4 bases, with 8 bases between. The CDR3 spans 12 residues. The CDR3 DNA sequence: TGTGCCAGCAGTATGACGGCCTATGGCTACACCTTC. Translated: CASSMTAYGYTF.

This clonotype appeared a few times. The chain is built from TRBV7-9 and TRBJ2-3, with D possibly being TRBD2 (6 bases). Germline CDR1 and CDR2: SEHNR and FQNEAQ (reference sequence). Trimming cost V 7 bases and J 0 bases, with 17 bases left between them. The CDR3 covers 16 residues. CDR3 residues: CASTPWRDSSTDTQYF. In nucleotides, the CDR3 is TGTGCCAGCACCCCCTGGCGGGACTCCAGCACAGATACGCAGTATTTT.

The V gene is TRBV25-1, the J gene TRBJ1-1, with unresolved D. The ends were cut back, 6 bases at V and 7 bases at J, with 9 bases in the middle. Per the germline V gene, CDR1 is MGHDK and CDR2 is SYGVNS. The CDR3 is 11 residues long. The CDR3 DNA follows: TGTGCCAGCAGACTTCGGAGTGAAGCTTTCTTT. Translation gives CASRLRSEAFF. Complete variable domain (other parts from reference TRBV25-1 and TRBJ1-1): EADIYQTPRYLVIGTGKKITLECSQTMGHDKMYWYQQDPGMELHLIHYSYGVNSTEKGDLSSESTVSRIRTEHFPLTLESARPSHTSQYLCASRLRSEAFFGQGTRLTVV.

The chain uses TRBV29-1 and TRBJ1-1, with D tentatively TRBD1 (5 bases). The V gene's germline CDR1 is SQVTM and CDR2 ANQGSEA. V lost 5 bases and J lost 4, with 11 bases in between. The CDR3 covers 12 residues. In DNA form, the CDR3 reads TGCAGCGTTCACGGGGGGTCCACTGAAGCTTTCTTT. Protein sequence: CSVHGGSTEAFF.

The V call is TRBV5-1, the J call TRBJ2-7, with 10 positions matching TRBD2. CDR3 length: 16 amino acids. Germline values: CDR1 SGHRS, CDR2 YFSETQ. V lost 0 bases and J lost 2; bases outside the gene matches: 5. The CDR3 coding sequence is TGCGCCAGCAGCTTGGAACAGCGGGAGGGCCCCTACGAGCAGTACTTC. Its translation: CASSLEQREGPYEQYF.

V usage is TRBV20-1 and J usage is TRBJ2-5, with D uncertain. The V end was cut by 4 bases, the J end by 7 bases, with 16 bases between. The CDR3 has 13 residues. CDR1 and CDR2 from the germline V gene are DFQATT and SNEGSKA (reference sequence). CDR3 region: CSATPVRFGTQYF. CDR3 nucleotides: TGCAGTGCTACCCCCGTAAGATTTGGGACCCAGTACTTC.

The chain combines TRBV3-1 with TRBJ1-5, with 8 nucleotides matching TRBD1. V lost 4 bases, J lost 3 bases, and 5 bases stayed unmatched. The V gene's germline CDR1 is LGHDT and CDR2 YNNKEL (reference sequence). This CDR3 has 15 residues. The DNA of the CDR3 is TGTGCCAGCAGCCCCGGGACAGGCAACAATCAGCCCCAGCATTTT. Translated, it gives CASSPGTGNNQPQHF.

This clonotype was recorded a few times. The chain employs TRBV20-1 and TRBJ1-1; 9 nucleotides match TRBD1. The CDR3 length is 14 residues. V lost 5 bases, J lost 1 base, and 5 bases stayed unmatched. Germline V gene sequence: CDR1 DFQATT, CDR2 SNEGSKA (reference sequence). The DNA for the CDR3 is TGCAGTGCTCATACAGGGGGCACGAACACTGAAGCTTTCTTT. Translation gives CSAHTGGTNTEAFF.

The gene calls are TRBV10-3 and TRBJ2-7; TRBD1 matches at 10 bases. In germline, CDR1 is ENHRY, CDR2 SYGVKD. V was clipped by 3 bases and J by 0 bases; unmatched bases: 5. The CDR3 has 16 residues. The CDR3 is CAISDEDRGYSYEQYF. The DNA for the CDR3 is TGTGCCATCAGTGATGAGGACAGGGGGTACTCCTACGAGCAGTACTTC.

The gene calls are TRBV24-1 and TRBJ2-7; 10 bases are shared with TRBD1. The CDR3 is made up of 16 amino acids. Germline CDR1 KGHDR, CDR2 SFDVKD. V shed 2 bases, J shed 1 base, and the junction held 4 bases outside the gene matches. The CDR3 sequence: CATSDSGTGDSYEQYF. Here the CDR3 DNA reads TGTGCCACCAGTGATTCCGGGACAGGGGATTCCTACGAGCAGTACTTC.

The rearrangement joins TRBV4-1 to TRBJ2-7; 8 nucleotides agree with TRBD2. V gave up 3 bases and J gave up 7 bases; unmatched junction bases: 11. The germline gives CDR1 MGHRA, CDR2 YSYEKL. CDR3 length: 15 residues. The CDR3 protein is CASSQPQAPGGEQYF. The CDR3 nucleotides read TGCGCCAGCAGCCAGCCACAGGCCCCGGGAGGGGAGCAGTACTTC.

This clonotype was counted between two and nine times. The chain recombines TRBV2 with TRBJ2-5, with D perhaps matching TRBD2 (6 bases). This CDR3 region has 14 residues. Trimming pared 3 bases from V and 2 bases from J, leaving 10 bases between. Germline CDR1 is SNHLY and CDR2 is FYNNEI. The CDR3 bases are TGTGCCAGCAGTGAGGCGGGGATACAAGAGACCCAGTACTTC. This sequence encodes CASSEAGIQETQYF.

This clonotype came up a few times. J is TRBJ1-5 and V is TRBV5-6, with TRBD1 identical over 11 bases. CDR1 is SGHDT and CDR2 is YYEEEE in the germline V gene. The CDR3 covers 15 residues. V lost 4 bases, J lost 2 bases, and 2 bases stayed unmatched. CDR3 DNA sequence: TGTGCCAGCAGCCGGACAGGGGGCGGCAATCAGCCCCAGCATTTT. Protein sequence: CASSRTGGGNQPQHF. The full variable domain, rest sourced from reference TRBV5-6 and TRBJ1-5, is DAGVTQSPTHLIKTRGQQVTLRCSPKSGHDTVSWYQQALGQGPQFIFQYYEEEERQRGNFPDRFSGHQFPNYSSELNVNALLLGDSALYLCASSRTGGGNQPQHFGDGTRLSIL.